The next 12 T cell receptor beta chains were all read from a single sample in a study of blood T cells in healthy people across ages. Primed by a sample-barcoded 5' primer and a J-beta primer mix, a second PCR proceeded for 7 to 11 cycles. TCRdb re-called the 5' RACE reads through MiXCR, storing one row per CDR3 protein. The sample lists approximately 1,000,000 distinct CDR3 sequences, roughly two fifths occurring once. Sample: blood. The source of these receptors is a man aged 18 to 30 in good health.

This clonotype was seen a single time. This sequence joins TRBV2 and TRBJ1-1; a possible D gene is TRBD1 (5 bases). CDR1 SNHLY and CDR2 FYNNEI come from the germline V gene. V dropped 7 bases and J dropped 1 base, with 13 bases sitting between them. CDR3 length: 14 residues. CDR3 protein: CASISGQANTEAFF. The CDR3 nucleotides read TGTGCCAGCATATCGGGGCAGGCGAACACTGAAGCTTTCTTT.

The chain is built from TRBV9 and TRBJ2-1; D is ambiguous. TRBJ2-7 matches the DNA end more closely, so the J call is doubtful. CDR1 and CDR2 from the germline V gene are SGDLS and YYNGEE. This CDR3 has 15 amino acids. The CDR3 loop reads CASSSGHSSYNEQYF. The DNA of the CDR3 is TGTGCCAGCAGCTCCGGCCACAGCTCCTACAATGAGCAGTACTTC.

The rearrangement links TRBV7-8 to TRBJ1-5; D uncertain. V shed 2 bases and J shed 9 bases, with 8 bases lying between them. Germline V gene data show CDR1 as SGHVS and CDR2 as FQNEAQ. The CDR3 length is 12 residues. The CDR3 bases are TGTGCCAGCAGCTTATGTGGGGTGCCCCAGCATTTT. It codes for CASSLCGVPQHF.

The CDR3 spells CASSQDSGPQETQYF. The CDR3 DNA reads TGTGCCAGCAGCCAAGATTCAGGGCCCCAAGAGACCCAGTACTTC. The chain has TRBV4-2 and TRBJ2-5; weak D call: TRBD1 (5 bases). Germline V gene sequence: CDR1 LGHNA, CDR2 YNFKEQ. V was cut by 0 bases and J by 1 base, with 9 bases left in between. This CDR3 contains 15 residues.

V usage is TRBV6-2 or TRBV6-3 and J usage is TRBJ1-2; TRBD1 matches at 7 bases. Germline-derived CDR1 and CDR2 are MNHEY and SVGEGT. CDR3 length: 14 residues. V lost 6 bases and J lost 2; bases outside the gene matches: 6. The DNA of the CDR3 is TGTGCCAGCAGAGCCGACAGGGTCAACTATGGCTACACCTTC. Translating it yields CASRADRVNYGYTF.

The V call is TRBV5-1, the J call TRBJ2-1; tentative D call: TRBD2 (5 bases). The CDR3 is 14 residues long. Looked up from germline, CDR1 is SGHRS and CDR2 is YFSETQ. V was pared by 3 bases and J by 3 bases, with 10 bases between. CDR3 in amino acids: CASSWTGNYNEQFF. The DNA for the CDR3 is TGCGCCAGCAGCTGGACTGGGAACTACAATGAGCAGTTCTTC.

This clonotype was observed a handful of times. The chain links TRBV20-1 to TRBJ2-7, with D perhaps matching TRBD2 (6 bases). Germline V gene sequence: CDR1 DFQATT, CDR2 SNEGSKA (reference sequence). Trimming pared 3 bases from V and 3 bases from J, leaving 15 bases between. The CDR3 has 14 amino acids. The CDR3 spells CSASKSQGGYEQYF. The CDR3 nucleotides are TGCAGTGCTAGCAAAAGCCAGGGAGGCTACGAGCAGTACTTC.

This chain connects TRBV20-1 to TRBJ1-1; 7 bases match TRBD1. The CDR3 consists of 16 residues. Germline V lookup: CDR1 DFQATT, CDR2 SNEGSKA (reference sequence). V lost 3 bases and J lost 1; bases outside the gene matches: 11. The CDR3 bases are TGCAGTGCTAGGAGACCGGGACAGAGGGGGAACACTGAAGCTTTCTTT. Residues: CSARRPGQRGNTEAFF.

The chain uses TRBV27 and TRBJ1-5; 8 bases are shared with TRBD1. CDR1 and CDR2 (germline): MNHEY, SMNVEV (reference sequence). The CDR3 has 14 residues. The V segment lost 6 bases and the J segment 3 bases; nucleotides outside the gene matches: 4. The CDR3 coding sequence is TGTGCCAGCAGGAGGACAGGGTTCAATCAGCCCCAGCATTTT. Protein: CASRRTGFNQPQHF.

The CDR3 spells CSARATGLATEAFF. The CDR3 bases are TGCAGTGCTAGAGCCACAGGGCTCGCCACTGAAGCTTTCTTT. This chain uses TRBV20-1 with TRBJ1-1, with a possible D match to TRBD1 (6 bases). CDR1 and CDR2 (germline): DFQATT, SNEGSKA (reference sequence). The V gene lost 1 base and the J gene lost 4 bases, with 13 bases spanning the gap. CDR3 length: 14 residues.

This clonotype was detected only a few times. This rearrangement joins TRBV7-9 to TRBJ2-3; 7 nucleotides agree with TRBD1. J was trimmed by 3 bases and V by 4 bases; bases with no gene match: 13. The germline CDR1 and CDR2 sequences are SEHNR and FQNEAQ (reference sequence). The CDR3 contains 17 residues. The CDR3 protein is CASSYILDRWGTDTQYF. DNA of the CDR3: TGTGCCAGCAGCTACATCCTGGACAGGTGGGGTACAGATACGCAGTATTTT.

Here the CDR3 reads CASSKPNGVNTEAFF. The CDR3 DNA reads TGTGCCAGCAGTAAACCAAATGGGGTGAACACTGAAGCTTTCTTT. V and J are TRBV25-1 and TRBJ1-1; D ambiguous. Germline lookup yields CDR1 MGHDK and CDR2 SYGVNS. The CDR3 runs to 15 residues. Trimming pared 5 bases from V and 0 bases from J, leaving 13 bases between.